These 12 T cell receptor beta chains were all obtained from the same sample, sequenced in a study of cytomegalovirus exposure and HLA in healthy donors. Primers: 60 Vbeta forward and 13 Jbeta reverse. Sequencing used immunoSEQ multiplex PCR; TCRdb keeps in-frame clones, though not all of them. The sample table includes some 110,000 clones. Sequenced material: PBMCs. The receptors here all came from a man aged 35-49 years in good health and CMV-seropositive.

V gene TRBV7-9 combines with J gene TRBJ2-6; 9 bases match TRBD1. The length of the CDR3 is 19 residues. Germline-derived CDR1 and CDR2 are SEHNR and FQNEAQ (reference sequence). The V gene end was trimmed by 6 bases and the J gene end by 0 bases; junction bases not matched to a gene: 12. CDR3 sequence: CASRGTGNDLNSGANVLTF. In DNA form, the CDR3 reads TGTGCCAGCAGAGGGACAGGGAACGACCTCAACTCTGGGGCCAACGTCCTGACTTTC.

This chain connects TRBV6-1 to TRBJ2-3, with 9 positions matching TRBD2. Germline CDR1 and CDR2: MNHNS and SASEGT. The CDR3 has 15 amino acids. Trimming took 8 bases from V and 4 from J; bases not matched to a gene: 10. CDR3 nucleotide sequence: TGTGCCAGCGGCTCCGGGACTAGCCGCGCAGATACGCAGTATTTT. It encodes CASGSGTSRADTQYF.

This rearrangement joins TRBV14 to TRBJ2-3; a possible D gene is TRBD2 (6 bases). Germline CDR1 is SGHDN and CDR2 is FVKESK. The CDR3 is 16 residues long. Trimming took off 0 bases at V and 5 bases at J, with 15 bases between the two ends. The DNA for the CDR3 is TGTGCCAGCAGCCAAGATATAGTCCTGGGGGGAGATACGCAGTATTTT. Its protein is CASSQDIVLGGDTQYF.

The chain has TRBV9 and TRBJ2-1, with 11 bases identical to TRBD1. Per the germline V gene, CDR1 is SGDLS and CDR2 is YYNGEE. The CDR3 spans 16 residues. Trimming removed 3 bases from V and 3 bases from J; junction bases left unmatched: 5. The CDR3 DNA follows: TGTGCCAGCAGCGCGTCGGGACAGGGGGGCTACAATGAGCAGTTCTTC. It encodes CASSASGQGGYNEQFF.

This chain links TRBV7-9 with TRBJ1-5; 8 nucleotides line up with TRBD1. Unmatched junction bases numbered 7, after V lost 5 bases and J lost 4 bases. The CDR3 covers 15 residues. Germline V lookup: CDR1 SEHNR, CDR2 FQNEAQ (reference sequence). The CDR3 DNA sequence: TGTGCCAGCAGCCGACAGGGGACCCTGAATCAGCCCCAGCATTTT. Translated: CASSRQGTLNQPQHF.

The chain employs TRBV27 and TRBJ1-5; D unresolved. V lost 1 base and J lost 0, with 4 bases in between. CDR3 length equals 14 residues. Germline lookup yields CDR1 MNHEY and CDR2 SMNVEV (reference sequence). The CDR3 region has the DNA TGTGCCAGCAGTTTATATAATAGCAATCAGCCCCAGCATTTT. Its protein is CASSLYNSNQPQHF.

In DNA form, the CDR3 reads TGTGCCAGCAGCCTAGTAGGACTAGTTGGAAACCAAGAGACCCAGTACTTC. Translated: CASSLVGLVGNQETQYF. This sequence joins TRBV13 and TRBJ2-5; TRBD2 aligns across 7 bases. CDR1 is PRHDT and CDR2 is FYEKMQ in the germline V gene (reference sequence). This CDR3 region has 17 residues. V trimming: 5 bases; J trimming: 0 bases; junction bases outside the gene matches: 12.

The chain links TRBV27 to TRBJ1-2, with D perhaps TRBD1 (5 bases). V was pared by 0 bases and J by 13 bases, with 15 bases between. The CDR3 contains 13 residues. The germline V gene encodes CDR1 MNHEY and CDR2 SMNVEV (reference sequence). The CDR3 DNA reads as TGTGCCAGCAGTTTATCGGGGGGGACCGGTGGCACCTTC. It is translated as CASSLSGGTGGTF.

V gene TRBV6-6 combines with J gene TRBJ1-3; D not resolved. From germline, CDR1 is MNHNY and CDR2 SVGAGI (reference sequence). V was pared by 2 bases and J by 4 bases, with 12 bases between. The CDR3 is 15 residues long. CDR3 residues: CASSYDANLGNTIYF. The CDR3 coding sequence is TGTGCCAGCAGTTACGATGCCAACTTGGGAAACACCATATATTTT.

The chain uses TRBV25-1 and TRBJ1-1; TRBD1 might be the D (6 bases). The V end lost 6 bases, the J end lost 1 base, and 12 bases lay between the germline ends. The CDR3 runs 14 residues. The V gene's germline CDR1 is MGHDK and CDR2 SYGVNS. CDR3 protein: CASRRGGENTEAFF. In DNA form, the CDR3 reads TGTGCCAGCAGGAGGGGGGGAGAGAACACTGAAGCTTTCTTT.

This chain uses TRBV5-1 with TRBJ2-3; tentative D call: TRBD1 (5 bases). The CDR3 extends over 14 amino acids. CDR1 and CDR2 (germline): SGHRS, YFSETQ. Trimming took 0 bases from V and 2 from J, leaving 7 bases between them. CDR3 protein: CASSLGGTTDTQYF. CDR3 sequence (DNA): TGCGCCAGCAGCTTGGGGGGCACCACAGATACGCAGTATTTT. Filled out from reference TRBV5-1 and TRBJ2-3, the complete variable domain reads KAGVTQTPRYLIKTRGQQVTLSCSPISGHRSVSWYQQTPGQGLQFLFEYFSETQRNKGNFPGRFSGRQFSNSRSEMNVSTLELGDSALYLCASSLGGTTDTQYFGPGTRLTVL.

The rearrangement joins TRBV7-6 to TRBJ1-1, with no clear D. V was trimmed by 0 bases and J by 5 bases, leaving 10 bases between them. Germline-derived CDR1 and CDR2 are SGHVS and FNYEAQ. The length of the CDR3 is 14 residues. The CDR3 bases are TGTGCCAGCAGCTTAGCGAGCGCGGGGACTGAAGCTTTCTTT. Its translation is CASSLASAGTEAFF.